The entry below gives a single TCR beta chain sequence along with its context. The CDR3 totals 17 residues. The V gene lost 1 base and the J gene lost 3 bases, with 16 bases spanning the gap. Germline assignment: CDR1 LGHDT and CDR2 YNNKEL (reference sequence). The entry originates in a study of blood T cell repertoires in COVID-19. Data came from immunoSEQ multiplex PCR; TCRdb stores just in-frame clones and leaves some out. The table includes some 360,000 clones, almost 90% detected once. The chain uses TRBV3-1 (or the pseudogene TRBV3-2) and TRBJ2-1; TRBD2 is a possible D gene (6 bases). The clonotype comes from a woman between 25 and 40 years old who had been exposed to COVID-19. The sample was PBMCs or T cells enriched from blood (not recorded which). Written as DNA, the CDR3 is TGTGCCAGCAGCCAAGGGAGCGGGCCGACCGTCTACAATGAGCAGTTCTTC. Translated: CASSQGSGPTVYNEQFF.